The TCR beta chain under discussion was sequenced for a study of CD8 T cells in ankylosing spondylitis. About this clonotype itself: Its antigen is not identified.

Study results and limitations: With a CD8+ phenotype, disease-linked clones were relatively rare in peripheral blood. Blood from ankylosing spondylitis patients appeared to carry a characteristic roughly 8-variant TCR beta motif. Earlier literature documents some of the motif variants in reactive arthritis synovial fluid and blood.

Germline values: CDR1 MNHEY, CDR2 SMNVEV (reference sequence). The CDR3 totals 13 residues. Trimming at V came to 4 bases and at J to 11 bases, leaving 5 bases not matched to a gene. A quantitative 5'-RACE method, one with molecular barcodes, was used to make TCR beta libraries. TCRdb redid the calling of the 5' RACE reads with MiXCR, one entry per CDR3 protein. The sample holds about 400,000 distinct CDR3 sequences, approximately 20% seen once. This TCR came from a male donor with ankylosing spondylitis. The chain is built from TRBV27 and TRBJ1-1; 12 positions agree with TRBD1. The specimen sequenced was blood, either unsorted or a sorted T cell fraction (not recorded which). CDR3 coding DNA: TGTGCCAGCAGTTACCGGGACAGGGGGCCTGCTTTCTTT. Translating it yields CASSYRDRGPAFF.